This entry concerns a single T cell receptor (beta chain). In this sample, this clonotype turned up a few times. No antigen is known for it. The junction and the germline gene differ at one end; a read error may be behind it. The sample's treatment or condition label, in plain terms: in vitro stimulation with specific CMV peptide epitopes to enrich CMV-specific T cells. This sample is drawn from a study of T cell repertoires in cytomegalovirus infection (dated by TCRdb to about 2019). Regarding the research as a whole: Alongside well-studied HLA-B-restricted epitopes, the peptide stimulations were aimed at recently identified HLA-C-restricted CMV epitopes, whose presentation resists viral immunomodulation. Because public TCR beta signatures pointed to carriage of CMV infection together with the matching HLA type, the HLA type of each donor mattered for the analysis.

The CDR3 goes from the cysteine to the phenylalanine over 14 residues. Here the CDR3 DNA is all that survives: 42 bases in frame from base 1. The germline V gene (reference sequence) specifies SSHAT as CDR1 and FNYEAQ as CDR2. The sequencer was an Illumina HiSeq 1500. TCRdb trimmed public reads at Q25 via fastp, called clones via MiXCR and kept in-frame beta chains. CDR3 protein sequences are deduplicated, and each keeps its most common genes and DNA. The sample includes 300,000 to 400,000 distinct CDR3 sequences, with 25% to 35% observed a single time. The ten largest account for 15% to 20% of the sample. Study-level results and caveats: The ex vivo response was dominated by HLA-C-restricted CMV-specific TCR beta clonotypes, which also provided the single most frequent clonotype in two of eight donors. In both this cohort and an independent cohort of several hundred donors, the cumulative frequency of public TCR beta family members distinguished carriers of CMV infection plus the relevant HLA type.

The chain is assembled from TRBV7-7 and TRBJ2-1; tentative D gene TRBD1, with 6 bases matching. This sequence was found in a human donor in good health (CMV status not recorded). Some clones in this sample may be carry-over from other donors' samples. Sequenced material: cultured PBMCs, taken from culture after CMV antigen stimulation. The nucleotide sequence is TGTGCTAGCAGCCCAGGACAGAATAGCAATGAGCAGTTCTTC. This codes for CASSPGQNSNEQFF.